The source of this T cell receptor (beta chain) is a study of T-cell memory formation after mild COVID-19. Study-level findings and limits: Unconfirmed was the SARS-CoV-2 specificity of second-wave clones that peaked on day 37.

CDR1 is LGHNA, CDR2 YSLEER, per germline. This CDR3 has 17 residues. V shed 0 bases and J 4 bases; nucleotides not matched to a gene: 8. Via MiXCR, TCRdb re-called the 5' RACE reads, giving one row per CDR3 protein. The table shows about 90,000 distinct CDR3 sequences, with less than 15% occurring only once. This clonotype was counted ten times or more. Its antigen remains unidentified. Sequencing input: PBMCs or a T cell subset sorted from them (not recorded which). This chain uses TRBV4-3 with TRBJ2-7; TRBD2 aligns across 11 bases. The receptor's source is a man between 18 and 29 years old who had mild COVID-19 (a few samples of this study predate the infection). Cell type and time point are not known. CDR3 nucleotide sequence: TGCGCCAGCAGCCAAGAACTAGCGGGGGCCCGGGGATACGAGCAGTACTTC. It specifies CASSQELAGARGYEQYF.